A single sample is the source of the 17 T cell receptor beta chains below, sequenced in a study of Ad26.COV2.S vaccination and SARS-CoV-2 variants. Using immunoSEQ multiplex PCR, the repertoire was profiled, and TCRdb retains in-frame clones only, with some absent. The sample carries 350,000 to 500,000 clones, 89% recorded once. The sample's treatment: roughly 18 received Ad26.COV2.S at low or high dose, single or two shots; 5 received placebo; per-sample allocation not given. On day 63 after the first injection, vaccine and placebo recipients gave samples. The material was peripheral blood, obtained in a trial of Ad26.COV2.S vaccine versus placebo. These receptors all come from a person aged 18-65 years who received the Ad26.COV2.S COVID-19 vaccine or a placebo.

J is TRBJ2-5 and V is TRBV12-3 or TRBV12-4; no firm D call. Trimming stripped 6 bases from V and 5 bases from J, with 7 bases between. CDR3 length equals 11 residues. CDR3: CASRKRETQYF. As DNA, the CDR3 is TGTGCCAGCAGAAAGAGGGAGACCCAGTACTTC.

V gene TRBV30 combines with J gene TRBJ2-1; the D gene is possibly TRBD2 (7 bases). The V end was cut by 1 base, the J end by 2 bases, with 15 bases between. There are 16 residues in the CDR3. CDR1 GTSNPN and CDR2 SVGIG come from the germline V gene (reference sequence). The CDR3 nucleotides read TGTGCCTGGAGTGGTGTAGGGGGGAGGGCCTACAATGAGCAGTTCTTC. Protein: CAWSGVGGRAYNEQFF.

This chain joins TRBV15 and TRBJ1-5; TRBD1 is a possible D gene (6 bases). The germline CDR1 and CDR2 sequences are LNHNV and YYDKDF (reference sequence). This CDR3 region has 13 residues. V lost 5 bases, J lost 6 bases, and 11 bases lay in between. CDR3 residues: CATSEQGGQPQHF. The CDR3 nucleotides read TGTGCCACCAGCGAACAGGGAGGTCAGCCCCAGCATTTT.

The chain links TRBV15 to TRBJ1-2; no firm D call. CDR1 is LNHNV and CDR2 is YYDKDF in the germline V gene (reference sequence). V dropped 0 bases and J dropped 2 bases, with 10 bases sitting between them. CDR3 size: 15 residues. This chain's CDR3 is CATSREYAENYGYTF. The CDR3 DNA reads TGTGCCACCAGCAGAGAGTACGCGGAAAACTATGGCTACACCTTC.

The chain employs TRBV13 and TRBJ2-1, with D possibly being TRBD2 (5 bases). With 3 bases removed from V and 7 bases from J, the gap between germline ends came to 13 bases. The CDR3 sequence is 14 residues long. The germline CDR1 and CDR2 sequences are PRHDT and FYEKMQ (reference sequence). Here the CDR3 reads CASSLAGTANEQFF. In DNA, the CDR3 is TGTGCCAGCAGCTTGGCGGGTACAGCTAATGAGCAGTTCTTC.

The rearrangement uses TRBV23-1 and TRBJ1-1, with TRBD1 matching over 7 bases. TRBV23-1 counts as an open reading frame of uncertain function. This CDR3 has 15 residues. After removal of 5 bases from V and 0 bases from J, the junction contained 6 bases not matched to a gene. The chain's CDR3 is CASSGQGEVNTEAFF. As DNA, the CDR3 is TGCGCCAGCAGTGGTCAGGGGGAGGTGAACACTGAAGCTTTCTTT.

The chain combines TRBV6-5 with TRBJ2-5; D is uncertain. This CDR3 region has 16 residues. Germline CDR1 is MNHEY and CDR2 is SVGAGI. Trimming stripped 0 bases from V and 5 bases from J, with 16 bases between. CDR3 amino acids: CASSYSIGSPWETQYF. DNA for the CDR3: TGTGCCAGCAGTTACTCAATTGGGTCCCCCTGGGAGACCCAGTACTTC.

This chain joins TRBV5-1 and TRBJ1-1, with TRBD1 as a possible D gene (6 bases). V was pared by 1 base and J by 1 base, with 8 bases between. CDR1 and CDR2 (germline): SGHRS, YFSETQ. CDR3 length equals 14 residues. CDR3 DNA sequence: TGCGCCAGCAGCTTGCAGGGACAGAACACTGAAGCTTTCTTT. It is translated as CASSLQGQNTEAFF.

The rearrangement uses TRBV10-3 and TRBJ2-1; perhaps TRBD1 as D (6 bases). The CDR3 has 16 amino acids. Trimming removed 4 bases from V and 0 bases from J, with 13 bases in between. Germline CDR1 is ENHRY and CDR2 is SYGVKD. The CDR3, as DNA: TGTGCCATCAGTGGGGTCGGCAGGGGCTCCTACAATGAGCAGTTCTTC. Protein: CAISGVGRGSYNEQFF.

The chain employs TRBV28 and TRBJ1-5, with no clear D. CDR1 and CDR2 (germline): MDHEN, SYDVKM. The CDR3 runs 13 residues. Trimming took 7 bases from V and 6 from J, leaving 13 bases between them. This CDR3 reads CASINTLGQPQHF. For the CDR3, the DNA is TGTGCCAGCATTAACACCCTTGGTCAGCCCCAGCATTTT.

The CDR3 sequence is CASSPGESGGQETQYF. DNA for the CDR3: TGTGCCAGCAGCCCGGGGGAAAGCGGGGGACAAGAGACCCAGTACTTC. This sequence joins TRBV7-2 and TRBJ2-5, with 8 nucleotides matching TRBD2. This CDR3 comprises 16 residues. Germline values: CDR1 SGHTA, CDR2 FQGNSA. V dropped 5 bases and J dropped 2; count of bases not matched to a gene: 10.

This chain connects TRBV4-3 to TRBJ2-1, with no clear D. Germline CDR1 LGHNA, CDR2 YSLEER. V shed 1 base and J shed 0 bases, with 13 bases lying between them. The CDR3 covers 17 residues. CDR3 region: CASSQGPPISSYNEQFF. The CDR3 nucleotides read TGCGCCAGCAGCCAAGGGCCCCCGATCAGCTCCTACAATGAGCAGTTCTTC.

The gene calls are TRBV18 and TRBJ1-1; no clear D. CDR3 length: 13 residues. Germline lookup yields CDR1 KGHSH and CDR2 LQKENI. V lost 3 bases, J lost 5 bases, and 10 bases lay in between. CDR3 in DNA: TGTGCCAGCTCACCGGCCCCCGGAACTGAAGCTTTCTTT. Its protein is CASSPAPGTEAFF. Full variable domain (remainder filled in from reference TRBV18 and TRBJ1-1): NAGVMQNPRHLVRRRGQEARLRCSPMKGHSHVYWYRQLPEEGLKFMVYLQKENIIDESGMPKERFSAEFPKEGPSILRIQQVVRGDSAAYFCASSPAPGTEAFFGQGTRLTVV.

This clone turned up a few times. V and J are TRBV7-9 and TRBJ1-4, with TRBD1 matching 7 bases. Germline CDR1 is SEHNR and CDR2 is FQNEAQ (reference sequence). The CDR3 loop spans 14 amino acids. Losses at the gene ends were 6 bases for V and 3 bases for J; bases not matched to a gene: 4. The CDR3 loop is CASSIRGANEKLFF. CDR3 in DNA: TGTGCCAGCAGTATCAGGGGGGCTAATGAAAAACTGTTTTTT.

The chain links TRBV6-5 to TRBJ2-3; 7 bases agree with TRBD1. The germline CDR1 and CDR2 sequences are MNHEY and SVGAGI. After removal of 7 bases from V and 8 bases from J, the junction contained 9 bases not matched to a gene. The CDR3 is 13 amino acids. CDR3 bases: TGTGCCAGCAAGGAAACCCACAGGGGTACGCAGTATTTT. As protein: CASKETHRGTQYF.

This clone was counted once. The J gene is TRBJ2-7, the V gene TRBV28, with D maybe TRBD2 (7 bases). The CDR3 covers 13 residues. V shed 8 bases and J shed 3 bases, with 14 bases lying between them. Looked up from germline, CDR1 is MDHEN and CDR2 is SYDVKM. In nucleotides, the CDR3 is TGTGCCAGCCTAGGGGGGGAGAGCTACGAGCAGTACTTC. Its protein product is CASLGGESYEQYF.

This chain links TRBV7-8 with TRBJ1-2; D gene uncertain. Germline V gene lookup returns CDR1 SGHVS and CDR2 FQNEAQ. The CDR3 runs 13 residues. Trimming stripped 5 bases from V and 7 bases from J, with 14 bases between. This CDR3 reads CASSPNRQAGYTF. The DNA of the CDR3 is TGTGCCAGCAGCCCAAACCGGCAGGCTGGCTACACCTTC.